Following are 21 T cell receptor beta chains from one sample sequenced in a study of cytomegalovirus exposure and HLA in healthy donors. Vbeta (60) and Jbeta (13) primers were used in the PCR. Only in-frame clones appear in the TCRdb table, and some are missing; sequencing was by immunoSEQ multiplex PCR. The repertoire has 130,000 or so clones, over 75% of them found once; the top ten carry roughly 5.7%. Input material: PBMCs. The receptors were gathered from a man aged 30-40 years in good health and CMV-seronegative.

The rearrangement links TRBV9 to TRBJ2-2; D is perhaps TRBD2 (6 bases). Trimming took 0 bases from V and 4 from J, leaving 13 bases between them. The V gene's germline CDR1 is SGDLS and CDR2 YYNGEE. The CDR3 has 16 amino acids. The CDR3, as DNA: TGTGCCAGCAGCGTAGCTCACGGGAGACGCACCGGGGAGCTGTTTTTT. Protein product: CASSVAHGRRTGELFF.

This rearrangement joins TRBV2 to TRBJ1-2; 8 positions match TRBD1. Germline V gene sequence: CDR1 SNHLY, CDR2 FYNNEI. The ends lost 7 bases at V and 2 bases at J; junction bases unmatched: 6. This CDR3 has 14 amino acids. The CDR3 coding sequence is TGTGCCAGCACTGCGACAGGGGCCAACTATGGCTACACCTTC. Translated, it gives CASTATGANYGYTF.

V gene TRBV19 combines with J gene TRBJ2-7; 8 bases match TRBD2. Germline CDR1 and CDR2: LNHDA and SQIVND (reference sequence). The V gene end was trimmed by 9 bases and the J gene end by 7 bases; junction bases not matched to a gene: 11. This CDR3 spans 13 amino acids. Written as DNA, the CDR3 is TGTGCCAGCTCTGCGGGGGGCTATGGTGAGCAGTACTTC. Translating it yields CASSAGGYGEQYF.

The V gene is TRBV5-4, the J gene TRBJ1-2, with a possible D match to TRBD1 (5 bases). The CDR3 is 14 amino acids. The germline CDR1 and CDR2 sequences are SGHNT and YYREEE (reference sequence). Trimming took off 0 bases at V and 7 bases at J, with 13 bases between the two ends. CDR3 sequence reads: CASSLVAQGSGYTF. CDR3 coding DNA: TGTGCCAGCAGCTTGGTTGCGCAGGGAAGTGGCTACACCTTC.

The chain employs TRBV6-6 and TRBJ1-2; D gene unclear. The CDR3 runs 14 residues. The germline V and J ends were trimmed by 2 bases and 4 bases, with 11 bases remaining between them. CDR1 is MNHNY, CDR2 SVGAGI, per germline (reference sequence). Here the CDR3 reads CASSYEGGSYGYTF. In DNA, the CDR3 is TGTGCCAGCAGTTACGAGGGCGGGAGCTATGGCTACACCTTC.

The CDR3 DNA sequence: TGTGCCAGCAGGAGGAACTCTGGAAACACCATATATTTT. Translation: CASRRNSGNTIYF. This chain links TRBV7-9 with TRBJ1-3; D is uncertain. The CDR3 extends over 13 amino acids. Between the trimmed V and J ends, which lost 6 bases and 0 bases, there was a span of 6 bases. Germline V gives CDR1 SEHNR, CDR2 FQNEAQ (reference sequence). Complete variable domain (other parts from reference TRBV7-9 and TRBJ1-3): DTGVSQNPRHKITKRGQNVTFRCDPISEHNRLYWYRQTLGQGPEFLTYFQNEAQLEKSRLLSDRFSAERPKGSFSTLEIQRTEQGDSAMYLCASRRNSGNTIYFGEGSWLTVV.

This chain uses TRBV29-1 with TRBJ2-5; D is perhaps TRBD2 (6 bases). This CDR3 has 11 residues. Trimming left V 7 bases short and J 7 bases short, with 13 bases between. Germline V gene lookup returns CDR1 SQVTM and CDR2 ANQGSEA. The CDR3 DNA is TGCAGCGCCTCCTTCGGGGGGACCCAGTACTTC. Translation gives CSASFGGTQYF.

The chain uses TRBV30 and TRBJ2-5; 7 positions agree with TRBD2. Germline CDR1 and CDR2: GTSNPN and SVGIG (reference sequence). The CDR3 runs to 11 residues. V lost 1 base to trimming and J lost 12 bases; unmatched junction nucleotides: 5. Here the CDR3 DNA reads TGTGCCTGGAGTGGGGAGGGCCGGGAGTACTTC. Protein sequence: CAWSGEGREYF.

As concerns this clone: At one boundary the junction diverges from the germline segment, which might be a read error. V gene TRBV28 combines with J gene TRBJ1-1; D unclear. Germline assignment: CDR1 MDHEN and CDR2 SYDVKM. The CDR3 totals 11 residues. CDR3 region: CASSLLTLRRF. The CDR3 coding sequence is TGTGCCAGCAGTTTATTAACCCTTAGGAGGTTT.

This clone was picked up one time. The rearrangement uses TRBV5-1 and TRBJ1-1; no clear D gene. V gave up 0 bases and J gave up 1 base, with 10 bases separating them. The CDR3 extends over 15 amino acids. CDR1 is SGHRS and CDR2 is YFSETQ in the germline V gene. For the CDR3, the DNA is TGCGCCAGCAGCTTGGGCGTGACGGGGAACACTGAAGCTTTCTTT. This sequence encodes CASSLGVTGNTEAFF.

The chain carries TRBV27 and TRBJ1-2, with 8 bases aligning to TRBD1. This CDR3 is 15 amino acids long. Germline lookup yields CDR1 MNHEY and CDR2 SMNVEV (reference sequence). Germline trimming cut 0 bases from V and 4 bases from J; bases unmatched to any gene: 4. The CDR3 region has the DNA TGTGCCAGCAGTTTATCGCCGGACAGGGTCTATGGCTACACCTTC. Its translation is CASSLSPDRVYGYTF.

This sequence joins TRBV28 and TRBJ1-5, with a tentative D call TRBD1 (6 bases). From germline, CDR1 is MDHEN and CDR2 SYDVKM. The CDR3 has 16 residues. V dropped 6 bases and J dropped 9 bases, with 24 bases sitting between them. The CDR3 region has the DNA TGTGCCAGCAGCGCCCTGGTAGGACCGCGCAGGGGGCCCCAGCATTTT. It yields the protein CASSALVGPRRGPQHF.

The chain combines TRBV6-5 with TRBJ1-3; the match to TRBD1 covers 8 bases. Per the germline V gene, CDR1 is MNHEY and CDR2 is SVGAGI. The CDR3 extends over 13 amino acids. The V segment lost 6 bases and the J segment 7 bases; nucleotides outside the gene matches: 5. The CDR3 bases are TGTGCCAGCAGAAGCACAGGGGGGAACACCATATATTTT. Its protein product is CASRSTGGNTIYF.

This clone was counted a few times. CDR3 amino acids: CSVGENTQYF. CDR3 coding DNA: TGCAGCGTAGGGGAAAATACGCAGTATTTT. The chain uses TRBV29-1 and TRBJ2-3; possible D gene TRBD1, 5 bases. The CDR3 totals 10 residues. The germline V gene encodes CDR1 SQVTM and CDR2 ANQGSEA. Trimming pared 6 bases from V and 7 bases from J, leaving 8 bases between.

V gene TRBV28 combines with J gene TRBJ1-1; 9 nucleotides line up with TRBD1. With 2 bases clipped from V and 6 bases from J, the junction kept 1 base outside the gene matches. The germline gives CDR1 MDHEN, CDR2 SYDVKM. The CDR3 covers 13 residues. The chain's CDR3 is CASSLGTGSEAFF. As DNA, the CDR3 is TGTGCCAGCAGTTTAGGGACAGGGTCTGAAGCTTTCTTT.

The chain uses TRBV5-1 and TRBJ2-1; 7 bases line up with TRBD2. CDR1 is SGHRS and CDR2 is YFSETQ in the germline V gene. With V trimmed by 4 bases and J by 5 bases, 6 bases remained unmatched. CDR3 length equals 14 residues. This chain's CDR3 is CASSLTTSNNEQFF. The DNA for the CDR3 is TGCGCCAGCAGCCTGACGACTAGCAACAATGAGCAGTTCTTC.

The table lists this clone with a few counts. J is TRBJ2-3 and V is TRBV29-1; TRBD2 aligns across 14 bases. Germline-derived CDR1 and CDR2 are SQVTM and ANQGSEA. The CDR3 has 16 amino acids. V gave up 2 bases and J gave up 5 bases; unmatched junction bases: 6. In DNA, the CDR3 is TGCAGCGTTGAAACGACTAGCGGGGGGGCCAGAGATACGCAGTATTTT. Its protein product is CSVETTSGGARDTQYF.

The chain recombines TRBV28 with TRBJ2-2, with D possibly matching TRBD2 (5 bases). Germline V CDR1 and CDR2: MDHEN, SYDVKM. The CDR3 contains 16 residues. Trimming stripped 4 bases from V and 7 bases from J, with 19 bases between. CDR3 bases: TGTGCCAGCAGTTACTCGGTCGGGCTAGAGGGCGGGGAGCTGTTTTTT. Translated, it gives CASSYSVGLEGGELFF.

V and J are TRBV7-9 and TRBJ2-7; tentatively, D is TRBD2 (6 bases). CDR3 size: 16 residues. Trimming shortened V by 5 bases and J by 0 bases, and 17 bases separated the two germline ends. Germline loops: CDR1 SEHNR, CDR2 FQNEAQ (reference sequence). CDR3 nucleotides: TGTGCCAGCAGCGGGGTCCCCGGGGGAGACTCCTACGAGCAGTACTTC. Residues: CASSGVPGGDSYEQYF.

The gene calls are TRBV6-1 and TRBJ2-3; possible D gene TRBD2, 5 bases. This CDR3 comprises 15 residues. The germline CDR1 and CDR2 sequences are MNHNS and SASEGT. V was clipped by 8 bases and J by 2 bases, with 17 bases between them. The CDR3 here is CASETGYGNTDTQYF. The CDR3 DNA reads as TGTGCCAGCGAAACCGGGTACGGGAACACAGATACGCAGTATTTT.

The chain links TRBV7-8 to TRBJ1-4, with 10 bases aligning to TRBD1. V dropped 5 bases and J dropped 8; count of bases not matched to a gene: 5. Germline V gene sequence: CDR1 SGHVS, CDR2 FQNEAQ. There are 14 residues in the CDR3. The CDR3 bases are TGTGCCAGCAGCCTGGGACAGGGGCAAGAAAAACTGTTTTTT. Amino acids: CASSLGQGQEKLFF.